The source of this T cell receptor beta chain is a study of Graves' ophthalmopathy and Graves' hyperthyroidism (dated by TCRdb to 2017 to 2018). Turning to the overall study: Peripheral blood samples were taken at the time of initial diagnosis, before any treatment was given. The study used signatures of the TCR beta repertoire to tell Graves' ophthalmopathy apart from Graves' hyperthyroidism and to predict which patients would progress to ophthalmopathy. For independent validation, a separate cohort was made up of 18 to 20 hyperthyroidism patients plus 17 patients who later progressed from hyperthyroidism to ophthalmopathy. After sampling, hyperthyroidism patients received methimazole starting at 30 mg daily, and ophthalmopathy patients received high-dose intravenous methylprednisolone. To explore V-J signatures distinguishing ophthalmopathy from hyperthyroidism, a discovery set of about a hundred patients (roughly 44 ophthalmopathy, 57 stable hyperthyroidism) was enrolled. In total, approximately 130 blood samples were TCR-sequenced: fewer than 50 ophthalmopathy, some 75 hyperthyroidism and some 17 hyperthyroidism-to-ophthalmopathy patients. For training and testing, the 100 or so patients in the discovery cohort were randomly divided in a 7:3 ratio. T-cell repertoires of thyroid tissue and blood were compared in a handful of hyperthyroidism patients.

CDR1 SGHAT and CDR2 FQNNGV are derived from the germline V gene. The CDR3, cysteine through phenylalanine, is 14 amino acids long. The CDR3 DNA has 42 bases and is translated from base 1. Trimming at the junction amounts to 8 bases on V and 0 bases on J, and the germline ends lie 11 bases apart. For repertoire sequencing, the TCR beta CDR3 regions were amplified from RNA transcripts. The first round was an RT-PCR using HTBI primers with the Qiagen OneStep RT-PCR kit, and this first round was followed by a second-round multiplex PCR, then size selection and purification. Libraries were sequenced paired-end with 100 bp reads on an Illumina HiSeq2000. Under the source paper's analysis protocol: Reads were processed with SOAPnuke, discarding reads with adapters, uncalled bases, mean Phred below 15, or no exact constant-primer or identifier match. High-quality paired reads were merged with COPE v1.2.5. Unique nucleotide sequences were defined as clonotypes and aligned to IMGT TRB V, D and J references using MiTCR v1.1. Only V-J combinations with frequency above 0.0001 were analysed, covering over 98% of repertoires. A TCR clonal expansion and chaos score per V-J combination was defined as the ratio of F50 clonal expansion to chaos observed in the TCRdist matrix. Features were reduced by Welch's t-statistics and random forest to approximately 13 V-J combinations, which fed a naive Bayes classifier. The similarity between thyroid and blood repertoires was quantified using the Morisita-Horn index. TCRdb redid the processing of the public reads, applying fastp at Q25 and MiXCR, and retained in-frame beta chains. Under each unique CDR3 protein, matching rows form one entry showing the most common genes and DNA. For this entry, the V and J calls and clone size follow TCRdb and not the study's own pipeline. Present in this sample are roughly 500,000 distinct CDR3 sequences, approximately 14% of which were seen just once. The top ten clonotypes cover 8% to 10% of the sample.

This clonotype was seen more than once but under ten times. The antigen it binds to is not known. No quality values exist for individual bases; no much larger clone is one base distant. General study outcomes and caveats: The 13-signature model separated ophthalmopathy from stable hyperthyroidism with roughly 90% sensitivity and less than 83% specificity in cross-validation, and 80%/75% in the test set. In validation, the model predicted ophthalmopathy progression with about 71% sensitivity and roughly 72% specificity; 12 predicted patients were CT-confirmed with GO in a median of around 6.5 months. Sample size was not statistically predetermined, and group allocation was not concealed from the investigators. Among expanded thyroid clonotypes with frequency above 0.001, most also showed up in blood, which suggests that blood repertoires may reflect the thyroid immune response.

The ophthalmopathy patients had moderately to severely active disease, with a Clinical Activity Score of 3 or higher, a NOSPECS grade of 4 or higher, and a disease duration of less than 3 months. Anyone with other autoimmune diseases, uncontrolled infections, pregnancy or lactation was excluded from the study. Diagnosis relied on clinical symptoms, serum thyroxine, TRAb, thyroid ultrasound and orbital computed tomography. PBMCs were isolated from around 10 ml of fresh peripheral blood by Ficoll-Paque density gradient centrifugation. Total RNA was extracted using Trizol reagent, and RNA quality was checked on an Agilent 2100 Bioanalyzer.

The receptor was isolated from a woman aged 25 to 39 with Graves' ophthalmopathy. Donor details come from another sample of the same person, matched by shared clones. The chain was built from TRBV11-2 and TRBJ1-5; tentative D gene TRBD1, with 5 bases matching. The specimen was blood. The CDR3 here reads CASRGSHSNQPQHF. The DNA sequence is as follows: TGTGCCAGCCGGGGGAGTCATAGCAATCAGCCCCAGCATTTT. Joined to the reference TRBV11-2 and TRBJ1-5 proteins, this CDR3 gives the full variable domain: EAGVAQSPRYKIIEKRQSVAFWCNPISGHATLYWYQQILGQGPKLLIQFQNNGVVDDSQLPKDRFSAERLKGVDSTLKIQPAKLEDSAVYLCASRGSHSNQPQHFGDGTRLSIL.